This T cell receptor (beta chain) was recorded in a study of tumor and adjacent non-tumor tissue in lung cancer. Study-wide background: The cohort had approximately 12 adenocarcinoma, a couple of squamous cell and 1 small cell patients. Regarding the study as a whole: In normal lung, the top 100 clones were significantly more dominant than in tumor. Compared with tumor, normal lung showed significantly lower TCR diversity.

No cell sorting was done before RNA was extracted from the tissue. Trimming left V 4 bases short and J 4 bases short, with 14 bases between. CDR3 length equals 14 residues. Germline CDR1 reads SGHRS; CDR2 reads YFSETQ. This clonotype was found a few times. Its target is unknown. Three rounds of nested PCR, following a modified ARM-PCR protocol, produced the TCRbeta library. From the multiplex PCR reads, TCRdb called clonotypes with MiXCR, one entry per CDR3 protein. The sample includes approximately 120,000 distinct CDR3 sequences, around three fifths of them seen just once. The chain recombines TRBV5-1 with TRBJ1-2, with D tentatively TRBD1 (6 bases). The origin of this receptor is a man aged 25-40 years with non-small cell lung cancer. Sequenced sample: lung tumor tissue. The CDR3 reads CASSPGGGGYGYTF. CDR3 bases: TGCGCCAGCAGCCCCGGGGGGGGCGGCTATGGCTACACCTTC.